The present entry profiles one TCR beta chain with its context. The antigen remains undetermined. TCRdb ran MiXCR on the reads and lists one entry per CDR3 protein. The data contain 650,000 to 850,000 distinct CDR3 sequences, 25% to 35% of them seen just once; the ten biggest clones take up around 12%. The sample is drawn from a study of T cell repertoires in cytomegalovirus infection. The material was cultured CD8+ T cells from PBMCs, obtained from culture after CMV antigen stimulation. This sequence was found in a human donor in good health (CMV status not recorded). Some clones in this sample may be carry-over from other donors' samples.

The CDR3 is CASSLAYGAGANVLTF. The CDR3 DNA reads as TGTGCCAGCAGCTTAGCGTATGGGGCTGGGGCCAACGTCCTGACTTTC. This rearrangement joins TRBV7-9 to TRBJ2-6; D is unresolved. Trimming took 0 bases from V and 2 from J, leaving 8 bases between them. Germline-derived CDR1 and CDR2 are SEHNR and FQNEAQ (reference sequence). This CDR3 spans 16 amino acids.